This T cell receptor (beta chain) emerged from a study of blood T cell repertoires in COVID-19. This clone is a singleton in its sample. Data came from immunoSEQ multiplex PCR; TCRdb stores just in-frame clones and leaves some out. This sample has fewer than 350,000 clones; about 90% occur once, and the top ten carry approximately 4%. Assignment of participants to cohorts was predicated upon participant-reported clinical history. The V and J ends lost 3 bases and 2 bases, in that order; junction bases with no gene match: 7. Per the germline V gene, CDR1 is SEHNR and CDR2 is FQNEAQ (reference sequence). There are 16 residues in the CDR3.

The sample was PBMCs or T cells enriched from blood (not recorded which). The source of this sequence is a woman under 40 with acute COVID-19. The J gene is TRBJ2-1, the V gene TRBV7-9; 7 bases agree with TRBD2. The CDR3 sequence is CASSFMWGGTYNEQFF. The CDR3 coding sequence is TGTGCCAGCAGCTTTATGTGGGGGGGGACCTACAATGAGCAGTTCTTC.